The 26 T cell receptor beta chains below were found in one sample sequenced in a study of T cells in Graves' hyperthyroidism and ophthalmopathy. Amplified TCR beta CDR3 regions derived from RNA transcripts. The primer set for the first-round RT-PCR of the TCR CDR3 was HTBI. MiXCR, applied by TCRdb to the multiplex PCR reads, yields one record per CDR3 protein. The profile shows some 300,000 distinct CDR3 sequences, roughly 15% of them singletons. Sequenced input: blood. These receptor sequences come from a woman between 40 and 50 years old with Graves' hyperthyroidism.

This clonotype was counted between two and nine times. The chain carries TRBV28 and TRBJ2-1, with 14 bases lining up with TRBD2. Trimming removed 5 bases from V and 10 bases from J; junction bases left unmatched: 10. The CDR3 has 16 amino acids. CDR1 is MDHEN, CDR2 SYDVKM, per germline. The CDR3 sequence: CASSPLTSGRAGEQFF. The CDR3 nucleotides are TGTGCCAGCAGTCCCCTGACTAGCGGGAGGGCTGGGGAGCAGTTCTTC.

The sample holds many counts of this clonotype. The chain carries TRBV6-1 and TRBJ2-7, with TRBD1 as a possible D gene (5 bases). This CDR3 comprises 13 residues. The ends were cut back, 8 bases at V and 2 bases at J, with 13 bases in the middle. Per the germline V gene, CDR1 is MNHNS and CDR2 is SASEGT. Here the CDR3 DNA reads TGTGCCAGCGGGCCAGACAGCCCCTACGAGCAGTACTTC. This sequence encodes CASGPDSPYEQYF.

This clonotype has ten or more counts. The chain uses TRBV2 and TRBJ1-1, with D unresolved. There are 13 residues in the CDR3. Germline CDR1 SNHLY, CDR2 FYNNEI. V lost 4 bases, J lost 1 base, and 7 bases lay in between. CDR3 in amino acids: CASSGGGNTEAFF. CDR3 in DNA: TGTGCCAGCAGTGGGGGAGGGAACACTGAAGCTTTCTTT.

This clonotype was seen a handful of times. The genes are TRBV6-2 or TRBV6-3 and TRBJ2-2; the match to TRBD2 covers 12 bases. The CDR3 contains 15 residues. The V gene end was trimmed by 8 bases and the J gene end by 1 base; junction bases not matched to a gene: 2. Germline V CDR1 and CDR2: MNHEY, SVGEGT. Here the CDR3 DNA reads TGTGCCAGCGAGGGACTAGCGGGGAACACCGGGGAGCTGTTTTTT. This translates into CASEGLAGNTGELFF.

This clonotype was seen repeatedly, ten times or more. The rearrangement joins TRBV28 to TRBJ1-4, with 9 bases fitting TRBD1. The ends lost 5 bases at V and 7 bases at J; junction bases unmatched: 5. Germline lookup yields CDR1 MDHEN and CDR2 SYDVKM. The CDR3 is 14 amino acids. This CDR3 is CASSRTGEVEKLFF. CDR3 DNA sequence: TGTGCCAGCAGTAGGACAGGGGAGGTTGAAAAACTGTTTTTT.

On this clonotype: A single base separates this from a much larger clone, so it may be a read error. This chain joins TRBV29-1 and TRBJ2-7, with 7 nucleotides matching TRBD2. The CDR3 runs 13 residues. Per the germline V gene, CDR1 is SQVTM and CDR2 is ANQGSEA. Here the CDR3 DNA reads TGCAGCGTTAAACGCGGGGACTACTACGGGCAGTACTTC. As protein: CSVKRGDYYGQYF.

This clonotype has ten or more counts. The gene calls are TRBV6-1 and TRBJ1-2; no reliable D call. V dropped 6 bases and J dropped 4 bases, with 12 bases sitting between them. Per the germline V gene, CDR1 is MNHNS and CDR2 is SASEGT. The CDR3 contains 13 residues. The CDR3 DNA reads TGTGCCAGCAGGGAGTTGACGGGCTATGGCTACACCTTC. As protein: CASRELTGYGYTF.

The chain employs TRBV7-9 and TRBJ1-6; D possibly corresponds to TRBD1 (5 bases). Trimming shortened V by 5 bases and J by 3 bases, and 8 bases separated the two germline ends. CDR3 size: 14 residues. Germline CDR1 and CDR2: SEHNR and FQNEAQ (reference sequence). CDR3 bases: TGTGCCAGCAGCCGACAGAACTATAATTCACCCCTCCACTTT. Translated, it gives CASSRQNYNSPLHF.

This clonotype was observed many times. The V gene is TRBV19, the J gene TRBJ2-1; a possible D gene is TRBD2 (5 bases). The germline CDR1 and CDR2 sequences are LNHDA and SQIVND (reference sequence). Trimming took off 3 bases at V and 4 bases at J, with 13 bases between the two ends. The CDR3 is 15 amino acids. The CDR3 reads CASSMWLAEYNEQFF. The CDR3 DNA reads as TGTGCCAGTAGTATGTGGCTAGCAGAATACAATGAGCAGTTCTTC.

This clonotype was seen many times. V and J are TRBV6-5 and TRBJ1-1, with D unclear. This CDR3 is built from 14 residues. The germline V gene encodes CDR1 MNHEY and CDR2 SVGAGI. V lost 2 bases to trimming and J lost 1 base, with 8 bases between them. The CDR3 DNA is TGTGCCAGCAGTTACGAGCTTACGAACACTGAAGCTTTCTTT. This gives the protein CASSYELTNTEAFF.

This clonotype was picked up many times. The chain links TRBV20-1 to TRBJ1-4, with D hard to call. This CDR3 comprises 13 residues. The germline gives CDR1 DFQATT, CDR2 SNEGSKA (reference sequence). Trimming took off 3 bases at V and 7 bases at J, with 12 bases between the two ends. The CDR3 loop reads CSASLTAGEKLFF. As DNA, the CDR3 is TGCAGTGCTAGTCTTACGGCGGGTGAAAAACTGTTTTTT.

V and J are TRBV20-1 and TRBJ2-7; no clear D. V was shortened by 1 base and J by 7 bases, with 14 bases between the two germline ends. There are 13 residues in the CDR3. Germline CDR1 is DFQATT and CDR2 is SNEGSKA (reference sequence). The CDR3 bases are TGCAGTGCTAGAGCCCCAACTTCCCGGGAGCAGTACTTC. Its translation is CSARAPTSREQYF.

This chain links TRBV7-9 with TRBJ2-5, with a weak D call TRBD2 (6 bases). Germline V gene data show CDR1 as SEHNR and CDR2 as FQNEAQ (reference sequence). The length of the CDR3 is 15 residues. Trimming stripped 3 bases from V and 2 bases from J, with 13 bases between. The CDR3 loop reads CASSFFGGRQETQYF. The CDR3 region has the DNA TGTGCCAGCAGCTTCTTCGGAGGGCGGCAAGAGACCCAGTACTTC.

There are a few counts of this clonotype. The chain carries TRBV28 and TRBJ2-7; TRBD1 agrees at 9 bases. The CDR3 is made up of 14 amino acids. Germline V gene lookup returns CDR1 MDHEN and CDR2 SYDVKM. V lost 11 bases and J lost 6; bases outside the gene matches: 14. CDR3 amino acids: CAVQLGDRVAEQYF. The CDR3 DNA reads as TGTGCCGTACAATTGGGGGACAGGGTGGCCGAGCAGTACTTC.

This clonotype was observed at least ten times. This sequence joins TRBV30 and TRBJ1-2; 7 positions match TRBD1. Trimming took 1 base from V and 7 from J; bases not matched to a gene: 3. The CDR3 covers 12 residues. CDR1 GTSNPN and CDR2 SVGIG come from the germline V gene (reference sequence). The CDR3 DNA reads TGTGCCTGGAGTGCAGACAGGGTTGGCTACACCTTC. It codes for CAWSADRVGYTF.

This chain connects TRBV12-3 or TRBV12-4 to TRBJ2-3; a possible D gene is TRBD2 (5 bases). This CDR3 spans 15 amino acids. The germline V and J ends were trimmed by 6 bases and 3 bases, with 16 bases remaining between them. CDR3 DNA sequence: TGTGCCAGCAGCCCTATGGGGAGAGTTACAGATACGCAGTATTTT. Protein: CASSPMGRVTDTQYF.

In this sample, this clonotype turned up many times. The CDR3 spells CASSASGTSSYNEQFF. CDR3 bases: TGTGCCAGCAGCGCCTCCGGGACTAGCTCCTACAATGAGCAGTTCTTC. The V and J genes are TRBV11-3 and TRBJ2-1, with 8 bases matching TRBD2. The junction had 6 bases not matched to a gene; V was cut back by 5 bases and J by 0 bases. Germline V gives CDR1 SGHNT, CDR2 YENEEA. The CDR3 sequence is 16 residues long.

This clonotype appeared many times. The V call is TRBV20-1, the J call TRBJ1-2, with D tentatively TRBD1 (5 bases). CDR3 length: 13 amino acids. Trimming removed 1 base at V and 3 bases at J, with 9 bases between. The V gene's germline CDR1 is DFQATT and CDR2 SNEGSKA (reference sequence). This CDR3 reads CSARGRAYYGYTF. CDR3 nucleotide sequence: TGCAGTGCTAGAGGCAGGGCTTACTATGGCTACACCTTC.

CDR3: CASSPPYEQYF. As DNA, the CDR3 is TGTGCCAGCAGCCCTCCCTACGAGCAGTACTTC. The V gene is TRBV4-2, the J gene TRBJ2-7; D gene unclear. The CDR3 contains 11 residues. CDR1 LGHNA and CDR2 YNFKEQ come from the germline V gene. V shed 4 bases and J shed 2 bases, with 3 bases lying between them.

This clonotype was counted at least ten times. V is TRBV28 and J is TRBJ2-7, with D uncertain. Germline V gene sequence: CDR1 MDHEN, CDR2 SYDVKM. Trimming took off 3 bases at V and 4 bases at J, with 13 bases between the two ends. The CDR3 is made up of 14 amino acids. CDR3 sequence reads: CASSFEGRTYEQYF. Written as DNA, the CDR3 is TGTGCCAGCAGTTTCGAAGGCCGAACTTACGAGCAGTACTTC. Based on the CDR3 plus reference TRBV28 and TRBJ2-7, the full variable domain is DVKVTQSSRYLVKRTGEKVFLECVQDMDHENMFWYRQDPGLGLRLIYFSYDVKMKEKGDIPEGYSVSREKKERFSLILESASTNQTSMYLCASSFEGRTYEQYFGPGTRLTVT.

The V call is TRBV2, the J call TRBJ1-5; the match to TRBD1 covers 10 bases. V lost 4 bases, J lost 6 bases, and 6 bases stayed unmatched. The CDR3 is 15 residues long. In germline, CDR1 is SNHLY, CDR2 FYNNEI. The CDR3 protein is CASSVGQGLGQPQHF. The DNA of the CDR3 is TGTGCCAGCAGTGTGGGACAGGGGCTGGGTCAGCCCCAGCATTTT.

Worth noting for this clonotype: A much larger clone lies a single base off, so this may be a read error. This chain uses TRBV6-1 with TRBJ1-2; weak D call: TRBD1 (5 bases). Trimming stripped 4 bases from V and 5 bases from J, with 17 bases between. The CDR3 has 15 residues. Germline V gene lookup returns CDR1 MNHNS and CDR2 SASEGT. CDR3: CASSARGPTPYGYTF. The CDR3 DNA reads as TGTGCCAGCAGTGCCCGGGGACCGACGCCATATGGCTACACCTTC.

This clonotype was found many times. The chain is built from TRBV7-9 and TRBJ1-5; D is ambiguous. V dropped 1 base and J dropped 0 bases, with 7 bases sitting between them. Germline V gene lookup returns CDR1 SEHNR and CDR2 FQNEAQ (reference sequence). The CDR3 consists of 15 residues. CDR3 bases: TGTGCCAGCAGCTTAGGGGGATCTAGCAATCAGCCCCAGCATTTT. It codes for CASSLGGSSNQPQHF.

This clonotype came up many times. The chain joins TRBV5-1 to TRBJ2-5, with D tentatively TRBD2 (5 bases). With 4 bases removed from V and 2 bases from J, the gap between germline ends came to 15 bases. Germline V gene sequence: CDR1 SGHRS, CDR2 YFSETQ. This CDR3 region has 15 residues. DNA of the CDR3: TGCGCCAGCAGCCGGACTGGAGGCCCGCAAGAGACCCAGTACTTC. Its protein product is CASSRTGGPQETQYF.

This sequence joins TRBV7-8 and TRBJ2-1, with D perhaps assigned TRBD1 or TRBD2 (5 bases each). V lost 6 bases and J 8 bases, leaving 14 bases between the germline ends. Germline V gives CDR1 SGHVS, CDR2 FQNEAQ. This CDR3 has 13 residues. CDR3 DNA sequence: TGTGCCAGCAGTCCGCCTGGGACGGATGAGCAGTTCTTC. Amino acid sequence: CASSPPGTDEQFF.

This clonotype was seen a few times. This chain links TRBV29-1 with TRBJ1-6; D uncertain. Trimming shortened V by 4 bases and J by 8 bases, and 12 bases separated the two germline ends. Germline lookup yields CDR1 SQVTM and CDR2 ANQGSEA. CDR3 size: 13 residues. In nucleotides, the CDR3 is TGCAGCGTTGCTTTCGGTGCCGATTCACCCCTCCACTTT. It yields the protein CSVAFGADSPLHF.